Listed here are 3 T cell receptor beta chains from one sample, sequenced in a study of cytomegalovirus exposure and HLA in healthy donors. PCR employed 60 Vbeta and 13 Jbeta primers. Assay used: immunoSEQ multiplex PCR; TCRdb lists only in-frame clones, some missing. The data show some 170,000 clones, with roughly 80% seen just once and about 4% held by the top ten. The sequencing input was PBMCs. The source is a man aged 30 to 45 in good health and CMV-seropositive.

V usage is TRBV29-1 and J usage is TRBJ2-7; perhaps TRBD1 as D (6 bases). CDR1 SQVTM and CDR2 ANQGSEA come from the germline V gene. The CDR3 length is 13 residues. Trimming removed 4 bases from V and 1 base from J, with 11 bases in between. CDR3 nucleotides: TGCAGCGTTGGGGAACAGGGATCCTACGAGCAGTACTTC. Protein: CSVGEQGSYEQYF.

The rearrangement uses TRBV9 and TRBJ1-4; 10 bases are a match to TRBD1. CDR1 is SGDLS and CDR2 is YYNGEE in the germline V gene. J was trimmed by 8 bases and V by 2 bases; bases with no gene match: 6. This CDR3 is 15 amino acids long. The CDR3 coding sequence is TGTGCCAGCAGCGTGGGACAGGGGTATCGGGAAAAACTGTTTTTT. Protein: CASSVGQGYREKLFF.

The chain couples TRBV9 to TRBJ2-1, with D maybe TRBD2 (6 bases). The CDR3 has 16 residues. Looked up from germline, CDR1 is SGDLS and CDR2 is YYNGEE. The ends were cut back, 1 base at V and 1 base at J, with 12 bases in the middle. Here the CDR3 reads CASSVSGETSYNEQFF. As DNA, the CDR3 is TGTGCCAGCAGCGTATCGGGGGAGACTTCCTACAATGAGCAGTTCTTC. Combining the CDR3 with reference TRBV9 and TRBJ2-1 gives the whole variable domain DSGVTQTPKHLITATGQRVTLRCSPRSGDLSVYWYQQSLDQGLQFLIQYYNGEERAKGNILERFSAQQFPDLHSELNLSSLELGDSALYFCASSVSGETSYNEQFFGPGTRLTVL.